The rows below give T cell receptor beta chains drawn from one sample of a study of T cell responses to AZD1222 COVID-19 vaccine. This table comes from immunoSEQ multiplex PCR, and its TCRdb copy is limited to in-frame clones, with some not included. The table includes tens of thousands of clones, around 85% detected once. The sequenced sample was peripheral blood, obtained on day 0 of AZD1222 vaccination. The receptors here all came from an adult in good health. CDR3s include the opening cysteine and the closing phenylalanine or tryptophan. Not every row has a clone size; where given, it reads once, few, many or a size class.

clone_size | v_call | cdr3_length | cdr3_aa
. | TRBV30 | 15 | CAWSSDRRGNYGYTF
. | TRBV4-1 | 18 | CASSQDPKTGEGYNEQFF
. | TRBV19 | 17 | CASSIWGQGLADNEQFF
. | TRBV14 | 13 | CASSHRGSYGYTF
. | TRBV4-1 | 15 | CASSQELGDSYEQYF
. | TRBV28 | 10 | CATENYGYTF
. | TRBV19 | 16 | CASSMGGLAYNSPLHF
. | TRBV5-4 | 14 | CASSLGGTNYGYTF
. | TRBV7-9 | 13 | CASSPEGTGGAFF
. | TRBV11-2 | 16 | CASSPGGTRRGYGYTF
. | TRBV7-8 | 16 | CASSLDSGRNTGELFF
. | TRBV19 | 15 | CASSMFNGANQPQHF
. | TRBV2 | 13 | CASREDYSYEQYF
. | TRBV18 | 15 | CASSSRQAMNTEAFF
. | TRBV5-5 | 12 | CASSGGISGYTF
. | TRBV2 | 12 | CASTGDSYEQYF
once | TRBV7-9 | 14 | CASSLGSGVNEQFF
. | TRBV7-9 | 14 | CASSVGTAATGYTF
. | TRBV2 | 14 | CASSKDRGRTEAFF
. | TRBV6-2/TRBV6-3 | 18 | CASSYSARGHSLGTEAFF
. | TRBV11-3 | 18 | CASSWGGLAGTFSYEQYF
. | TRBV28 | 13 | CASTYVANEKLFF
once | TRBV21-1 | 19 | CASTLRKGGSPADYNEQFF
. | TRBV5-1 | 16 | CASSLVASGSSYEQYF
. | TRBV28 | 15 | CASSFPDRPNTEAFF
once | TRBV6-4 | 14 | CASSEGTPPYGYTF
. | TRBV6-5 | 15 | CASSRDYNPYNEQFF
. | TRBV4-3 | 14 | CASSHLNSNYGYTF